The TCR beta chain described here comes from a study of OX40 agonist ivuxolimab in advanced cancers. Study-wide context: Ivuxolimab, which targeted the costimulatory receptor OX40 (CD134), was an agonistic, fully human IgG2 monoclonal antibody. Partial responses were achieved by three dose-escalation patients, of whom one had hepatocellular carcinoma and two had cutaneous melanoma. Of the approximately 53 patients in dose escalation, some 20 had hepatocellular carcinoma, roughly 15 had melanoma, 9 had renal cell carcinoma and 9 had head and neck cancer. The dose-escalation cohort was roughly 83% male with a mean age of approximately 60 years, ranging from roughly 23 to 85. Patients were allowed to have had prior anti-PD-1, anti-PD-L1 or anti-CTLA-4 therapy, and 30% to 50% of the dose-escalation patients had previously received checkpoint inhibitors. Peripheral TCRbeta sequencing aimed to test whether ivuxolimab altered TCR sequence diversity and caused clonal T-cell expansion. Intravenous ivuxolimab was administered to patients every 2 weeks at six dose levels: 0.01, 0.1, 0.3, 1.5, 3 and 10 mg/kg. The paper reports the monotherapy dose-escalation portion (N of about 54 patients) of the phase I ivuxolimab trial. The research as a whole found: Low levels of normalized T-cell clonal expansion were also seen in some nonresponding patients. In the 0.1-3.0 mg/kg groups, partial responders had among the lowest normalized peripheral clonal expansion, particularly in CD8+ T cells. After ivuxolimab, more expanded clones were found on average in CD8+ T cells than in CD4+ T cells. At doses from 0.1 to 3.0 mg/kg, clonal expansion was seen in both CD4+ and CD8+ blood T cells between baseline and week 6. Antigen specificity was not determined for the clonally expanded peripheral T cells.

Patients with autoimmune disease history or receiving systemic immunosuppression were excluded from the trial. In every dose cohort, peripheral blood was drawn for TCR sequencing at baseline, cycle 4 day 1, and cycle 7 day 1. Samples were obtained from an open-label, multicenter, first-in-human phase I dose-escalation trial of ivuxolimab. Adults with locally advanced or metastatic melanoma, renal cell carcinoma, hepatocellular carcinoma or head and neck squamous cell carcinoma were enrolled in the trial. CD4+ and CD8+ T cells were sorted separately from peripheral blood before TCR sequencing. For sequencing of the TCRbeta CDR3 region, genomic DNA was extracted from the sorted cells. The immunoSEQ Assay was used to sequence the TCRbeta CDR3 regions. Drawn from immuneACCESS, this table holds only the in-frame rearrangements with V and J called that TCRdb kept. Clones are partly lost; checked studies trace under half to an unresolved V gene and leave the rest unexplained. The sample table records more than 60,000 clones; 85% to 90% of these occur just once. Less than 0.75% of the sample lies in the top ten.

Spanning cysteine to phenylalanine, the CDR3 consists of 13 amino acids. Only the CDR3 portion is preserved as DNA: 39 bases, with reading frame beginning at the first base. The germline V gene specifies SNHLY as CDR1 and FYNNEI as CDR2. V lost 8 bases and J lost 0 bases; the stretch between them is 10 bases long. As to this clone: Its target antigen remains unknown. The input lacks base qualities; no much larger clone sits a single base away.

The origin of this receptor is an adult with an advanced solid tumor such as melanoma, head and neck, liver or kidney cancer. Material: CD4+ or CD8+ T cells sorted from blood, obtained in a trial of the OX40 agonist ivuxolimab. The chain is assembled from TRBV2 and TRBJ1-1; the D segment could be TRBD1, given 5 matching bases. The DNA reads as follows: TGTGCCAGCGACAGAATCATGAACACTGAAGCTTTCTTT. Its protein reads: CASDRIMNTEAFF. Where the CDR3 stops, the reference TRBV2 and TRBJ1-1 genes take over; the full variable domain is EPEVTQTPSHQVTQMGQEVILRCVPISNHLYFYWYRQILGQKVEFLVSFYNNEISEKSEIFDDQFSVERPDGSNFTLKIRSTKLEDSAMYFCASDRIMNTEAFFGQGTRLTVV.